The next 2 T cell receptor beta chains were all read from a single sample in a study of T cell responses to AZD1222 COVID-19 vaccine. Assay used: immunoSEQ multiplex PCR; TCRdb lists only in-frame clones, some missing. The table lists 85,000 to 130,000 clones, 85% to 90% of them singletons. The source was peripheral blood, collected on day 0 of AZD1222 vaccination. The receptors originated from an adult in good health.

This rearrangement joins TRBV19 to TRBJ2-1, with D maybe TRBD2 (6 bases). From germline, CDR1 is LNHDA and CDR2 SQIVND (reference sequence). V was shortened by 3 bases and J by 10 bases, with 13 bases between the two germline ends. The CDR3 length is 13 residues. CDR3 protein: CASSINSGKEQFF. CDR3 sequence (DNA): TGTGCCAGTAGTATTAATAGCGGAAAAGAGCAGTTCTTC.

This sequence joins TRBV4-2 and TRBJ1-1, with D hard to call. Germline CDR1 is LGHNA and CDR2 is YNFKEQ. Trimming pared 0 bases from V and 3 bases from J, leaving 11 bases between. This CDR3 region has 15 residues. DNA of the CDR3: TGTGCCAGCAGCCAAGAAACCCGAAGCCACACTGAAGCTTTCTTT. Translated: CASSQETRSHTEAFF.